Below, 17 T cell receptor beta chains from the same sample are listed, as sequenced in a study of identical twins. MiXCR was run by TCRdb on the 5' RACE reads, yielding one entry per CDR3 protein. The sample has some 590,000 distinct CDR3 sequences, nearly 10% seen once; the top ten hold around 3.1%. These same data were also listed under a study on yellow fever vaccine responses in identical twins.

The sequencing input was PBMCs. These TCRs come from a woman younger than 30 in good health.

The chain recombines TRBV5-6 with TRBJ2-7; 12 bases map to TRBD1. Per the germline V gene, CDR1 is SGHDT and CDR2 is YYEEEE. The CDR3 runs 15 residues. V lost 4 bases and J lost 4; bases outside the gene matches: 6. The chain's CDR3 is CASSPGTGGGYEQYF. CDR3 nucleotides: TGTGCCAGCAGCCCTGGGACAGGGGGCGGGTACGAGCAGTACTTC. The full variable domain, completed using reference TRBV5-6 and TRBJ2-7, is DAGVTQSPTHLIKTRGQQVTLRCSPKSGHDTVSWYQQALGQGPQFIFQYYEEEERQRGNFPDRFSGHQFPNYSSELNVNALLLGDSALYLCASSPGTGGGYEQYFGPGTRLTVT.

This clonotype was observed many times. The chain employs TRBV7-9 and TRBJ2-2, with TRBD1 identical over 10 bases. Germline CDR1 SEHNR, CDR2 FQNEAQ (reference sequence). There are 16 residues in the CDR3. The J segment lost 6 bases and the V segment lost 5 bases, leaving 9 bases of the junction unmatched. CDR3 in DNA: TGTGCCAGCAGCCTTAGAGGGACAGGGGAATCCGGGGAGCTGTTTTTT. It encodes CASSLRGTGESGELFF.

This clonotype has ten or more counts. The V and J genes are TRBV28 and TRBJ2-1; D perhaps matches TRBD2 (6 bases). CDR3 length: 12 amino acids. Trimming removed 3 bases at V and 12 bases at J, with 12 bases between. The germline gives CDR1 MDHEN, CDR2 SYDVKM. The CDR3 is CASSLTVEGQFF. The DNA of the CDR3 is TGTGCCAGCAGTTTGACGGTGGAGGGGCAGTTCTTC.

This clonotype was picked up many times. This chain connects TRBV3-1 to TRBJ2-1, with TRBD1 matching over 9 bases. The length of the CDR3 is 13 residues. V trimming: 7 bases; J trimming: 6 bases; junction bases outside the gene matches: 4. In germline, CDR1 is LGHDT, CDR2 YNNKEL (reference sequence). CDR3 protein: CASTDRGSNEQFF. CDR3 DNA sequence: TGTGCCAGCACGGACAGGGGTTCCAATGAGCAGTTCTTC.

This sequence joins TRBV27 and TRBJ2-2, with 7 bases identical to TRBD1. Germline CDR1 is MNHEY and CDR2 is SMNVEV (reference sequence). The CDR3 length is 17 residues. V gave up 5 bases and J gave up 3 bases; unmatched junction bases: 12. The CDR3 spells CASSTLTTGQYTGELFF. The CDR3 DNA reads TGTGCCAGCAGTACACTCACTACGGGACAGTACACCGGGGAGCTGTTTTTT.

The rearrangement joins TRBV5-4 to TRBJ2-1; 7 bases line up with TRBD2. CDR1 is SGHNT, CDR2 YYREEE, per germline (reference sequence). Trimming removed 3 bases from V and 2 bases from J; junction bases left unmatched: 11. The CDR3 sequence is 17 residues long. CDR3 coding DNA: TGTGCCAGCAGCTGGGGACTATCCCAGAAGGCCTACAATGAGCAGTTCTTC. Amino acid sequence: CASSWGLSQKAYNEQFF.

This clonotype was seen at least ten times. This sequence joins TRBV7-9 and TRBJ2-7, with TRBD1 matching 7 bases. V gave up 4 bases and J gave up 9 bases; unmatched junction bases: 6. Germline CDR1 and CDR2: SEHNR and FQNEAQ (reference sequence). CDR3 length: 12 amino acids. The CDR3 region has the DNA TGTGCCAGCAGCTGGGACAGCTTCGGGCAGTACTTC. Translation gives CASSWDSFGQYF.

This chain uses TRBV4-1 with TRBJ2-3; no firm D call. Trimming stripped 0 bases from V and 0 bases from J, with 10 bases between. Germline V gene data show CDR1 as MGHRA and CDR2 as YSYEKL. The CDR3 length is 16 residues. CDR3 in amino acids: CASSQDPHPSTDTQYF. In DNA, the CDR3 is TGCGCCAGCAGCCAAGATCCCCATCCCAGCACAGATACGCAGTATTTT.

This rearrangement joins TRBV5-6 to TRBJ2-4; TRBD2 might be the D (6 bases). Germline CDR1 and CDR2: SGHDT and YYEEEE. Trimming shortened V by 0 bases and J by 9 bases, and 19 bases separated the two germline ends. This CDR3 contains 16 residues. The CDR3 sequence is CASSLGGGTLLVIQYF. As DNA, the CDR3 is TGTGCCAGCAGCTTGGGGGGCGGGACCCTCCTTGTCATTCAGTACTTC.

The CDR3 DNA reads TGTGCCAGCCGCCCTCAGGCAGCTGGAAACACCATATATTTT. Protein: CASRPQAAGNTIYF. This chain joins TRBV3-1 and TRBJ1-3; D is unclear. The V gene's germline CDR1 is LGHDT and CDR2 YNNKEL (reference sequence). V was shortened by 8 bases and J by 2 bases, with 13 bases between the two germline ends. This CDR3 spans 14 amino acids.

In its sample, this clonotype was seen many times. The V gene is TRBV5-1, the J gene TRBJ1-2; D is ambiguous. The CDR3 is 13 amino acids. The germline V gene encodes CDR1 SGHRS and CDR2 YFSETQ. The V gene lost 2 bases and the J gene lost 8 bases, with 13 bases spanning the gap. The CDR3 protein is CASSFEGTKGYTF. CDR3 nucleotides: TGCGCCAGCAGCTTTGAGGGTACCAAGGGCTACACCTTC. The entire variable domain, with the rest obtained from reference TRBV5-1 and TRBJ1-2, is as follows: KAGVTQTPRYLIKTRGQQVTLSCSPISGHRSVSWYQQTPGQGLQFLFEYFSETQRNKGNFPGRFSGRQFSNSRSEMNVSTLELGDSALYLCASSFEGTKGYTFGSGTRLTVV.

This clonotype was observed at least ten times. At one of its ends the junction is not consistent with the germline gene, which may arise from a read error. The chain has TRBV11-2 and TRBJ2-3, with 12 bases aligning to TRBD2. The CDR3 extends over 18 amino acids. Germline loops: CDR1 SGHAT, CDR2 FQNNGV. The DNA for the CDR3 is TGTGCCAGCAGTTTAGATCTTGGACTAGCGGGGTCCACAGATACGCAGTATTTT. Translating it yields CASSLDLGLAGSTDTQYF. The full variable domain, its missing parts supplied by reference TRBV11-2 and TRBJ2-3, is EAGVAQSPRYKIIEKRQSVAFWCNPISGHATLYWYQQILGQGPKLLIQFQNNGVVDDSQLPKDRFSAERLKGVDSTLKIQPAKLEDSAVYLCASSLDLGLAGSTDTQYFGPGTRLTVL.

The V gene is TRBV5-1, the J gene TRBJ2-3; 9 nucleotides line up with TRBD2. The germline gives CDR1 SGHRS, CDR2 YFSETQ. There are 18 residues in the CDR3. The trim removed 2 bases at V and 0 bases at J, leaving 10 bases unmatched. In DNA form, the CDR3 reads TGCGCCAGCAGCTTCTTCGTGACTAGCGGAAAGAGCACAGATACGCAGTATTTT. The encoded protein is CASSFFVTSGKSTDTQYF.

The table lists this clonotype with a few counts. The chain uses TRBV20-1 and TRBJ2-5; TRBD2 might be the D (6 bases). This CDR3 has 15 amino acids. The V gene's germline CDR1 is DFQATT and CDR2 SNEGSKA (reference sequence). V lost 0 bases and J lost 5, with 16 bases in between. The CDR3 is CSARESQAGRETQYF. The CDR3 DNA follows: TGCAGTGCTAGAGAGAGCCAGGCGGGGAGGGAGACCCAGTACTTC.

The rearrangement uses TRBV7-9 and TRBJ2-7; D gene ambiguous. Deletions cut 1 base from V and 2 bases from J, with 9 bases between. CDR3 length: 14 residues. In germline, CDR1 is SEHNR, CDR2 FQNEAQ (reference sequence). CDR3 residues: CASSLEAITYEQYF. CDR3 DNA: TGTGCCAGCAGCTTAGAGGCAATCACCTACGAGCAGTACTTC.

The chain is built from TRBV5-1 and TRBJ2-1; 8 bases match TRBD2. Germline trimming cut 0 bases from V and 6 bases from J; bases unmatched to any gene: 5. Germline V CDR1 and CDR2: SGHRS, YFSETQ. The CDR3 has 15 residues. The CDR3, as DNA: TGCGCCAGCAGCTTGGGACGGGAGGGGGGCAATGAGCAGTTCTTC. Amino acid sequence: CASSLGREGGNEQFF.

The gene calls are TRBV4-3 and TRBJ2-6; D tentatively reads TRBD1 or TRBD2 (5 bases each). Germline V gives CDR1 LGHNA, CDR2 YSLEER. Trimming took 2 bases from V and 0 from J, leaving 11 bases between them. This CDR3 has 17 residues. The CDR3 loop reads CASSQSGPISGANVLTF. In DNA form, the CDR3 reads TGCGCCAGCAGCCAATCGGGGCCCATCTCTGGGGCCAACGTCCTGACTTTC.